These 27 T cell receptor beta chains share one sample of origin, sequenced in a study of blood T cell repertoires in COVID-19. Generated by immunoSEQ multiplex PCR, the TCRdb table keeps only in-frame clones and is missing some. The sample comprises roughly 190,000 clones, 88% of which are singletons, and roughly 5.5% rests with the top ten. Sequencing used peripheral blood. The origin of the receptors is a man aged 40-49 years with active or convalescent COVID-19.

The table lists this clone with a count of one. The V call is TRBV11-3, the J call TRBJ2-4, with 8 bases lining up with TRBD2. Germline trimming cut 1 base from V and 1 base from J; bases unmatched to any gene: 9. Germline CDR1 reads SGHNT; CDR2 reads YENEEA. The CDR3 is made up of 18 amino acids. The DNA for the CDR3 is TGTGCCAGCAGCTTAGGCCTAGCGGGCCCATTGGCCAAAAACATTCAGTACTTC. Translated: CASSLGLAGPLAKNIQYF.

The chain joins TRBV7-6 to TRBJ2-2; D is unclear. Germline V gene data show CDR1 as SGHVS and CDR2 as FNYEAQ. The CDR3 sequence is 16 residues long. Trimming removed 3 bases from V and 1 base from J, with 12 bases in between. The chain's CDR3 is CASSFSRQKNTGELFF. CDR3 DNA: TGTGCCAGCAGCTTCTCCAGACAAAAGAACACCGGGGAGCTGTTTTTT.

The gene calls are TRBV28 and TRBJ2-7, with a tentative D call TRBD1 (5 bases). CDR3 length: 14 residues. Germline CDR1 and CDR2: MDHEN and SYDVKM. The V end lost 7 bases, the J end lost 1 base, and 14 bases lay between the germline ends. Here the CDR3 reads CASTTWKGSYEQYF. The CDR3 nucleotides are TGTGCCAGCACTACGTGGAAGGGGTCCTACGAGCAGTACTTC.

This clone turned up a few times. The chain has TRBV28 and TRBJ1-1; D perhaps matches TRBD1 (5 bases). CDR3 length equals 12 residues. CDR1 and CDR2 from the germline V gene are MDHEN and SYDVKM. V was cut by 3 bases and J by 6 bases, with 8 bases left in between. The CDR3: CASSFRVAEAFF. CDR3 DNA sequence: TGTGCCAGCAGTTTCAGGGTTGCTGAAGCTTTCTTT. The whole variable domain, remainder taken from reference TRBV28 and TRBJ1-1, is DVKVTQSSRYLVKRTGEKVFLECVQDMDHENMFWYRQDPGLGLRLIYFSYDVKMKEKGDIPEGYSVSREKKERFSLILESASTNQTSMYLCASSFRVAEAFFGQGTRLTVV.

CDR3: CASSPGFSSYNEQFF. For the CDR3, the DNA is TGTGCCAGCAGCCCCGGGTTTAGCTCCTACAATGAGCAGTTCTTC. This chain joins TRBV5-8 and TRBJ2-1; D not certain. Trimming left V 4 bases short and J 0 bases short, with 11 bases between. Per the germline V gene, CDR1 is SGHTS and CDR2 is YDEGEE. The CDR3 spans 15 residues.

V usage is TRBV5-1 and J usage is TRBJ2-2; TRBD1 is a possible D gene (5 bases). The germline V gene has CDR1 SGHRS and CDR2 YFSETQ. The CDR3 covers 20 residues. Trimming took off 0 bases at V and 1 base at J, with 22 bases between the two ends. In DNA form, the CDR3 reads TGCGCCAGCAGCTTGGCTAAGGGGTTGGATGGCTATTGGAACACCGGGGAGCTGTTTTTT. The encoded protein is CASSLAKGLDGYWNTGELFF.

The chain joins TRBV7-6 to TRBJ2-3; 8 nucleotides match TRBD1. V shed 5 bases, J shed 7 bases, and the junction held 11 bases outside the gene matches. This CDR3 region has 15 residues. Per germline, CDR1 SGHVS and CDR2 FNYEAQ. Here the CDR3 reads CASSRDRRKEYTQYF. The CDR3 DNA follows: TGTGCCAGCAGCCGGGACAGGCGCAAGGAGTATACGCAGTATTTT.

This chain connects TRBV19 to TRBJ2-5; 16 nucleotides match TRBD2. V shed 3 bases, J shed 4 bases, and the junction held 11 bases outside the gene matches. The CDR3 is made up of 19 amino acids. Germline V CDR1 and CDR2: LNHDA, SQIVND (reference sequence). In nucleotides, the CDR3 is TGTGCCAGTAGTATGGGAGGGACTAGCGGGAGGGCCCGGCGAGAGACCCAGTACTTC. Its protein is CASSMGGTSGRARRETQYF.

As DNA, the CDR3 is TGTGCCAGCAGCCTAGACAGGAATCAGCCCCAGCATTTT. Protein product: CASSLDRNQPQHF. V and J are TRBV5-8 and TRBJ1-5; the D gene is possibly TRBD1 (6 bases). CDR3 size: 13 residues. V lost 4 bases, J lost 4 bases, and 9 bases lay in between. Looked up from germline, CDR1 is SGHTS and CDR2 is YDEGEE.

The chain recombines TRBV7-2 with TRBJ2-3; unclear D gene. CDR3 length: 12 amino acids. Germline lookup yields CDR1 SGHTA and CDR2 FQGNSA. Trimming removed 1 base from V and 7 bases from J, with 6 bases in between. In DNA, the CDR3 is TGTGCCAGCAGCTTAGATCGGTATACGCAGTATTTT. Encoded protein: CASSLDRYTQYF. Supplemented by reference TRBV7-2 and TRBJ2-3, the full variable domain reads GAGVSQSPSNKVTEKGKDVELRCDPISGHTALYWYRQSLGQGLEFLIYFQGNSAPDKSGLPSDRFSAERTGGSVSTLTIQRTQQEDSAVYLCASSLDRYTQYFGPGTRLTVL.

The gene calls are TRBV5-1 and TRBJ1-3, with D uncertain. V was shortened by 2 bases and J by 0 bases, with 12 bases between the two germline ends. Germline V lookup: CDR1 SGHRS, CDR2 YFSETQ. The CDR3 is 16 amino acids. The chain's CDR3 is CASSLETPSSGNTIYF. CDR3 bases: TGCGCCAGCAGCTTAGAGACTCCGAGCTCTGGAAACACCATATATTTT.

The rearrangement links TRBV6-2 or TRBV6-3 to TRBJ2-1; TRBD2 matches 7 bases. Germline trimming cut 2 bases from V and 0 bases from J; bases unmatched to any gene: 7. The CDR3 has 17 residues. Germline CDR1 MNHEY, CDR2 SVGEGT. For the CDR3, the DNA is TGTGCCAGCAGTTACCGGGGCCTAGCGGACTCCTACAATGAGCAGTTCTTC. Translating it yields CASSYRGLADSYNEQFF.

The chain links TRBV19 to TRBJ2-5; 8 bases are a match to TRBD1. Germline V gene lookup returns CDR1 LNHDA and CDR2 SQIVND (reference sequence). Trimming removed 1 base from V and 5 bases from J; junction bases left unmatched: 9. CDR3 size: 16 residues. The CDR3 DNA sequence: TGTGCCAGTAGTATAGGCATCAGGGGGCGGATGGAGACCCAGTACTTC. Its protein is CASSIGIRGRMETQYF.

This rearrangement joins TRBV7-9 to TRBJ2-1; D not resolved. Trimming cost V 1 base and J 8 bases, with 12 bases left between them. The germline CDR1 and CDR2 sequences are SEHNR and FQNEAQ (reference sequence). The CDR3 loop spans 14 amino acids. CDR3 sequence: CASSLVSDLDEQFF. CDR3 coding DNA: TGTGCCAGCAGCTTAGTTTCAGATCTGGATGAGCAGTTCTTC.

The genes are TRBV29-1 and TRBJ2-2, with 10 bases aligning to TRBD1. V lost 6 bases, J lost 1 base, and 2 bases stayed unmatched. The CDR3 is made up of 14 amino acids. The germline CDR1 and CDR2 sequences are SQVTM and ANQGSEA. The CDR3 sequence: CSVDRGLNTGELFF. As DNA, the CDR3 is TGCAGCGTCGACAGGGGGCTGAACACCGGGGAGCTGTTTTTT.

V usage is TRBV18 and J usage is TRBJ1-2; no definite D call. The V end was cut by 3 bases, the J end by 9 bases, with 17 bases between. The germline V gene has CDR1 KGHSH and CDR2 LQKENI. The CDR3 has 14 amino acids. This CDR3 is CASSPYSEAESYTF. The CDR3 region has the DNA TGTGCCAGCTCACCGTACTCTGAGGCAGAGAGCTACACCTTC.

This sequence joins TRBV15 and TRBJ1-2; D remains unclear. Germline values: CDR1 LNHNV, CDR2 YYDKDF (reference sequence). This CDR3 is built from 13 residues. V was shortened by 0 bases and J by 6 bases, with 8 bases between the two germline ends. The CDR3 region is CATSRDEENGYTF. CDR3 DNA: TGTGCCACCAGCAGAGATGAGGAGAATGGCTACACCTTC.

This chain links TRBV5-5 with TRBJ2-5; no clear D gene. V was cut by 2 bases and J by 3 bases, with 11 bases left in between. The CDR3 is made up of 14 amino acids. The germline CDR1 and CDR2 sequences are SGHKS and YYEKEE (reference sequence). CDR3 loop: CASSFAIREETQYF. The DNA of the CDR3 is TGTGCCAGCAGCTTCGCCATCCGGGAAGAGACCCAGTACTTC.

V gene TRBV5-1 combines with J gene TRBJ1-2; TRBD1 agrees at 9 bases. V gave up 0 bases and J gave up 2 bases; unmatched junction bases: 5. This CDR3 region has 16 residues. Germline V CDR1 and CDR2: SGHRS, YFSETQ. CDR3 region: CASSLDGTGINYGYTF. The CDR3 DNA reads TGCGCCAGCAGCTTGGATGGGACAGGGATCAACTATGGCTACACCTTC.

The CDR3 loop is CASSKGLAGNEQFF. The CDR3 nucleotides are TGTGCCAGTAGTAAAGGACTAGCGGGCAATGAGCAGTTCTTC. The genes are TRBV19 and TRBJ2-1; TRBD2 matches at 11 bases. J gave up 6 bases and V 4 bases, and 2 bases lay outside the gene matches. CDR3 length equals 14 residues. The germline CDR1 and CDR2 sequences are LNHDA and SQIVND (reference sequence).

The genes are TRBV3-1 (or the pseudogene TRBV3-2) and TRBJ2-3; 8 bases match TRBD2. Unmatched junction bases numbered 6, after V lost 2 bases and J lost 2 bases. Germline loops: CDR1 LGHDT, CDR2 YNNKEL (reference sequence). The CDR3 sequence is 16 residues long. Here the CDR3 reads CASSQYLAGLTDTQYF. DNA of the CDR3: TGTGCCAGCAGCCAATATTTAGCGGGACTCACAGATACGCAGTATTTT.

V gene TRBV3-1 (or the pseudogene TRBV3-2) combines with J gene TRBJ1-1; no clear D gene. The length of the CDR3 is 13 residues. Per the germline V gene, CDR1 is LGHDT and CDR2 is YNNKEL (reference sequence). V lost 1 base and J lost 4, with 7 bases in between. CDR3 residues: CASSQGGSTEAFF. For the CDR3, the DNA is TGTGCCAGCAGCCAAGGAGGGAGCACTGAAGCTTTCTTT.

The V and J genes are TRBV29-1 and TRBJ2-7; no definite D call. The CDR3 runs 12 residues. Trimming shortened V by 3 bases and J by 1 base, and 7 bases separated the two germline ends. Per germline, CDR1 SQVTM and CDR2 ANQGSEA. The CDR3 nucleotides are TGCAGCGTTGACACGACTTCCTACGAGCAGTACTTC. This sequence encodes CSVDTTSYEQYF.

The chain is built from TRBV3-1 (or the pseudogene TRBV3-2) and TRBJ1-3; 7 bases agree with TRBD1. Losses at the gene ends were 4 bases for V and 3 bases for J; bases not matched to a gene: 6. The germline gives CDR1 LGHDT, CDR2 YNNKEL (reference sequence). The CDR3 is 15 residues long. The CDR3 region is CASSLRDSYGNTIYF. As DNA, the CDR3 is TGTGCCAGCAGCCTTCGGGACAGCTATGGAAACACCATATATTTT.

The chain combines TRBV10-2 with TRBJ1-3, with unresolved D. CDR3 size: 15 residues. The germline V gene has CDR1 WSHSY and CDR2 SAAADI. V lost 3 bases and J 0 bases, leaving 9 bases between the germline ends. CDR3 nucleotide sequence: TGCGCCAGCAGTGATCGAGGGAGCTCTGGAAACACCATATATTTT. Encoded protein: CASSDRGSSGNTIYF.

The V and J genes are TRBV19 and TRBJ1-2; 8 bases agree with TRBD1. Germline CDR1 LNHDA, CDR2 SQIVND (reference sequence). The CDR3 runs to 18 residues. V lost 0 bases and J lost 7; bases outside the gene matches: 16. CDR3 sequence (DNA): TGTGCCAGTAGTATAGAGGGGCGGGACAGGATTAAGCGTTTTGGCTACACCTTC. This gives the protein CASSIEGRDRIKRFGYTF.

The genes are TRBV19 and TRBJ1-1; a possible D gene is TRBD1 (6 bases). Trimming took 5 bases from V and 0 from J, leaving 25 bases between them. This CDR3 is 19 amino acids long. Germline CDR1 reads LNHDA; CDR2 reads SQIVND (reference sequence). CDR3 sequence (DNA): TGTGCCAGTAGTCCCCAGAATCGGGGAGCCGGGACACTGAACACTGAAGCTTTCTTT. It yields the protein CASSPQNRGAGTLNTEAFF.